This T cell receptor beta chain was documented in a study of blood T cell repertoires in COVID-19 (dated by TCRdb to 2020 to 2022). Describing the broader study: Samples covering the acute and convalescent phases of COVID-19 were provided by collaborators in the United States, Italy and Spain. The material from the prospective study consisted of cDNA or gDNA derived from T cells, B-cell-depleted T cells, or PBMCs. Deeply sampled blood TCRbeta repertoires from subjects exposed to, actively infected with, or recovered from COVID-19 were included in the dataset. The repertoires were made available in a free public database intended to serve as a resource for research on the immune response to SARS-CoV-2. Samples were obtained from the ongoing ImmuneRACE study (first 160 participants) and from 1,254 subjects provided by 6 global collaborators. A de-identified subject ID, COVID-19 status, age in years and sex were almost always included in the sample metadata. Where available, HLA class I and class II types were taken from metadata supplied by the sample provider and were not determined by assay-based typing.

Whole blood was collected in K2EDTA tubes by collaborating institutions according to the institutions' own protocols. For TCRbeta analysis, collaborators shipped samples as frozen whole blood, isolated PBMCs, or DNA extracted from either of those sample types. The immunoSEQ Assay, a bias-controlled multiplex PCR, was used to amplify TCRbeta CDR3 regions from genomic DNA. From the authors' description of their analysis: The number of nucleated cells in each sample was estimated by amplification of reference gene primers within the assay. Sequence reads were collapsed and filtered to measure the absolute abundance of every unique TCRbeta CDR3 rearrangement. For each sample, productive Simpson clonality was calculated as the square root of Simpson's diversity index across productive rearrangements. The immuneACCESS repertoire file appears here via TCRdb, limited to in-frame rearrangements. These files lack a portion of the clones; in checked studies, under half of the deficit traces to unresolved V genes, and the cause of the others is not known. Clone size and the V and J calls come from that table; the DNA yielded D and trimming. The sample records 200,000 to 250,000 clones, around 80% of which are singletons. Roughly 7% of the sample lies in the top ten.

Remarks on this clone: What antigen it recognizes has not been identified. It has no much larger one-base neighbor in the sample; base qualities were not kept.

Overall results and qualifications from the work: The quantity of clinical and demographic metadata differed by source and by participant and was supplied without curation.

The CDR3 covers 15 residues, taking in both the cysteine and the phenylalanine. Here the CDR3 DNA is all that survives: 45 bases in frame from base 1. Cut back by 1 base and 7 bases, the V and J ends lie 11 bases apart. CDR1 and CDR2 (SGHTA, FQGNSA) derive from the germline V gene. Sequencing was done on a sample of peripheral blood. The receptor chain draws on TRBV7-2 and TRBJ1-6, with an unclear D gene assignment. This sequence originates from a woman in her 70s with acute or convalescent COVID-19. For the CDR3, the sequence is CASSLEQLSNSPLHF. The DNA is TGTGCCAGCAGCTTAGAACAGTTATCGAATTCACCCCTCCACTTT.